This is a list of T cell receptor beta chains from one sample in a study of T cell changes during pregnancy in multiple sclerosis. The table came from immunoSEQ multiplex PCR; TCRdb's copy has only in-frame clones and leaves some out. The sample holds about 48,000 clones, approximately 85% seen once. The sample consisted of CD4+ T cells from peripheral blood mononuclear cells, taken in the second trimester of pregnancy. These receptor sequences come from a female donor with multiple sclerosis, enrolled in a pregnancy study. CDR3s include the opening cysteine and the closing phenylalanine or tryptophan. A D gene is named only where the DNA matches it firmly. Clone size is given for some rows only: seen once, a few or many times, or a class if the clone is expanded.

>-|TRBV13|-|TRBJ2-7
CASSLEVGGPSLQSYEQYF
TGTGCCAGCAGCTTAGAGGTTGGGGGCCCGAGTCTTCAGTCCTACGAGCAGTACTTC
>few|TRBV28|TRBD2|TRBJ2-5
CASSSQAAGARETQYF
TGTGCCAGCAGTTCCCAGGCAGCGGGAGCACGAGAGACCCAGTACTTC
>-|TRBV28|-|TRBJ1-2
CASSLVGARSYGYTF
TGTGCCAGCAGTTTAGTGGGGGCGCGAAGCTATGGCTACACCTTC
>-|TRBV14|-|TRBJ2-3
CASSQPGSLRTDTQYF
TGTGCCAGCAGCCAGCCAGGTTCCTTACGCACAGATACGCAGTATTTT
>-|TRBV7-2|-|TRBJ1-1
CASSPRVDTEAFF
TGTGCCAGCAGCCCCAGGGTTGACACTGAAGCTTTCTTT
>once|TRBV6-5|TRBD1|TRBJ2-3
CASSYTGAPDTQYF
TGTGCCAGCAGTTACACAGGGGCGCCAGATACGCAGTATTTT
>-|TRBV4-2|TRBD1|TRBJ2-7
CASSLIYGQGAHEQYF
TGTGCCAGCAGCCTAATCTACGGACAGGGGGCTCACGAGCAGTACTTC
>-|TRBV10-1|TRBD1|TRBJ1-2
CASSGVGTGTYGYTF
TGCGCCAGCAGTGGGGTAGGGACAGGGACCTATGGCTACACCTTC
>-|TRBV25-1|-|TRBJ1-5
CASQPWGGNQPQHF
TGTGCCAGCCAACCGTGGGGGGGGAATCAGCCCCAGCATTTT
>once|TRBV11-2|TRBD2|TRBJ2-1
CASSLGTSVYNEQFF
TGTGCCAGCAGCCTTGGGACTAGCGTTTACAATGAGCAGTTCTTC
>-|TRBV28|-|TRBJ2-1
CASSLPQGYNEQFF
TGTGCCAGCAGTTTACCACAGGGATACAATGAGCAGTTCTTC
>-|TRBV7-9|TRBD1|TRBJ1-3
CASSLMAGGSGNTIYF
TGTGCCAGCAGCTTAATGGCAGGGGGATCCGGAAACACCATATATTTT
>-|TRBV7-9|-|TRBJ1-5
CASSLSLSNQPQHF
TGTGCCAGCAGCTTGAGCCTTAGCAATCAGCCCCAGCATTTT
>-|TRBV6-1|-|TRBJ1-2
CASSEASVVYGYTF
TGTGCCAGCAGTGAAGCGTCGGTAGTGTATGGCTACACCTTC
>-|TRBV28|TRBD1|TRBJ2-5
CASSLTGGAETQYF
TGTGCCAGCAGTTTAACAGGGGGCGCTGAGACCCAGTACTTC
>-|TRBV9|-|TRBJ2-5
CASSPGTPQETQYF
TGTGCCAGCAGCCCCGGGACTCCCCAAGAGACCCAGTACTTC